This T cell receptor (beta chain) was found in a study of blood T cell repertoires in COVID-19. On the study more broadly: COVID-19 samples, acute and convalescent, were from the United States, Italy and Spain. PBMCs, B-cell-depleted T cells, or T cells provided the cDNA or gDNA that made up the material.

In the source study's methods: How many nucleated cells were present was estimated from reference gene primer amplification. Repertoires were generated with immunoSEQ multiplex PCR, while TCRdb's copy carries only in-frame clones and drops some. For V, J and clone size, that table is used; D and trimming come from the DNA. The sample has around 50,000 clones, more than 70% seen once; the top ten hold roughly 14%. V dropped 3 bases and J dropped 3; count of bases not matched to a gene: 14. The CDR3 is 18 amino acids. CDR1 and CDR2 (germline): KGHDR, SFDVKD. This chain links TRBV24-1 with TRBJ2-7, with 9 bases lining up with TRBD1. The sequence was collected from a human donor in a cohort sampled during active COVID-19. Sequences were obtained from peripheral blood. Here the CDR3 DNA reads TGTGCCACCAGTGATCCGACTACCGGGACAGGGTTCCACTACGAGCAGTACTTC. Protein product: CATSDPTTGTGFHYEQYF.